The rows below give T cell receptor beta chains drawn from one sample of a study of blood T cell repertoires in COVID-19. Some clones are missing from TCRdb's copy, which holds only in-frame ones; the method was immunoSEQ multiplex PCR. This table has fewer than 500,000 clones, around 87% appearing once. The specimen was PBMCs or T cells enriched from blood (not recorded which). The receptors were gathered from a man aged 25-40 years who had recovered from COVID-19. Both conserved end residues are part of each CDR3.

v_gene	len	CDR3aa
TRBV3-1/TRBV3-2	16	CASSQDPGQYNEKLFF
TRBV7-9	19	CASSLSPDQRESPYNEQFF
TRBV11-2	15	CASSLGGTGSYEQYF
TRBV28	16	CASSYLDSPQTDTQYF
TRBV27	14	CASTLAGGVGELFF
TRBV9	19	CASSVKGRASASITDTQYF
TRBV28	12	CASSSGLAIQYF
TRBV5-1	18	CASSLGTPIQGGNQPQHF
TRBV7-9	16	CASSLAVSLGAGELFF
TRBV6-2/TRBV6-3	17	CASSYSRDSLMNTEAFF
TRBV28	15	CASRVGQLSGNTIYF
TRBV7-9	14	CASRDPGQGYEQYF
TRBV24-1	12	CATSDFINEQFF
TRBV4-1	15	CASSPRVGEDQPQHF
TRBV7-2	15	CASSWASGGSNEQFF
TRBV19	13	CTSVRYGNTEAFF
TRBV28	16	CASKVTGLFSGNTIYF
TRBV9	14	CASSVGSGNTEAFF
TRBV5-5	14	CASSSVAGRQTQYF
TRBV27	18	CASSQLSVRIVDYNEQFF
TRBV11-3	14	CASGVGQNTGELFF
TRBV7-7	16	CASSLGGGRNQETQYF